This TCR beta chain was captured in a study of blood T cell repertoires in COVID-19. Study context: Samples representing acute and convalescent COVID-19 were sourced from the United States, Italy and Spain.

In assigning cohorts, the study relied on participant-reported clinical history. Assay used: immunoSEQ multiplex PCR; TCRdb lists only in-frame clones, some missing. The sample shows under 500,000 clones, roughly nine tenths of them seen only once. The ends were cut back, 4 bases at V and 6 bases at J, with 15 bases in the middle. The CDR3 consists of 14 residues. Germline-derived CDR1 and CDR2 are SGHTA and FQGTGA. This chain joins TRBV7-3 and TRBJ1-1, with D possibly TRBD1 on 5 matching bases. The specimen was PBMCs or T cells enriched from blood (not recorded which). The sequence derives from a woman under 30 with acute COVID-19. CDR3 loop: CASSSYGATSEAFF. The CDR3 DNA reads as TGTGCCAGCAGCTCCTATGGGGCCACCTCTGAAGCTTTCTTT.